These T cell receptor beta chains were read from a single sample in a study of T cells in Graves' hyperthyroidism and ophthalmopathy. TCRdb independently ran MiXCR on the multiplex PCR reads; one entry per CDR3 protein. The repertoire holds hundreds of thousands of distinct CDR3 sequences, roughly 20% seen once, with roughly 30% in the top ten. Sequencing was done on a sample of blood. Receptors originate from a man aged 30-40 years with Graves' ophthalmopathy. Each CDR3 is given with its conserved first and last residue. The order of the fields is D gene, clone size, V gene, J gene, CDR3 protein, CDR3 DNA. A D gene is named only where the DNA matches it firmly. Rows give clone size only sometimes, using once, few, many, or a class for an expanded clone.

>-|few|TRBV27|TRBJ2-1
CASSQQGRAGEQFF
TGTGCCAGCAGTCAGCAAGGACGGGCCGGTGAGCAGTTCTTC
>-|few|TRBV6-1|TRBJ1-5
CASSESGRNQPQHF
TGTGCCAGCAGTGAATCGGGCCGCAATCAGCCCCAGCATTTT
>-|-|TRBV6-5|TRBJ2-4
CASSYGEGAAAKNIQYF
TGTGCCAGCAGTTACGGAGAAGGGGCCGCGGCCAAAAACATTCAGTACTTC
>TRBD1|many|TRBV11-1|TRBJ1-1
CASSVQGAGTEAFF
TGTGCCAGCAGCGTACAGGGGGCAGGCACTGAAGCTTTCTTT
>TRBD1|-|TRBV10-2|TRBJ1-5
CASRGTGRESNQPQHF
TGCGCCAGCAGGGGGACAGGGCGTGAGTCCAATCAGCCCCAGCATTTT
>TRBD2|-|TRBV5-1|TRBJ2-5
CASSLTSGRGTQYF
TGCGCCAGCAGCCTAACTAGCGGGAGAGGGACCCAGTACTTC
>TRBD1|once|TRBV6-9|TRBJ2-2
CASISFSGTGRTGELFF
TGTGCCAGCATTAGCTTCTCCGGGACAGGGCGTACCGGGGAGCTGTTTTTT
>TRBD2|many|TRBV7-2|TRBJ2-3
CASSLLLAVTDTQYF
TGTGCCAGCAGCCTACTCCTAGCGGTCACAGATACGCAGTATTTT
>-|few|TRBV12-3/TRBV12-4|TRBJ1-1
CASTPWEGNTEAFF
TGTGCCAGCACCCCTTGGGAGGGTAACACTGAAGCTTTCTTT
>TRBD2|-|TRBV6-5|TRBJ2-1
CASSYRTSGSAWMYEQFF
TGTGCCAGCAGTTACCGGACTAGCGGGAGCGCCTGGATGTATGAGCAGTTCTTC
>TRBD1|many|TRBV12-3/TRBV12-4|TRBJ1-5
CASSSGTGVGNQPQHF
TGTGCCAGCAGTTCCGGGACAGGGGTCGGAAATCAGCCCCAGCATTTT
>-|-|TRBV15|TRBJ2-6
CATSRALGKADPGANVLTF
TGTGCCACCAGCAGAGCCCTGGGGAAGGCCGACCCTGGGGCCAACGTCCTGACTTTC
>TRBD2|-|TRBV10-3|TRBJ2-1
CATDSGRDNEQFF
TGTGCCACCGATAGCGGGAGAGACAATGAGCAGTTCTTC
>-|few|TRBV28|TRBJ2-7
CASTGLYEQYF
TGTGCCTCGACAGGTCTATACGAGCAGTACTTC
>-|-|TRBV29-1|TRBJ2-1
CSVVHNEQFF
TGCAGCGTTGTCCACAATGAGCAGTTCTTC
>TRBD1|many|TRBV28|TRBJ2-1
CASSSYRDSYNEQFF
TGTGCCAGCAGTTCCTACCGGGACAGTTACAATGAGCAGTTCTTC
>-|few|TRBV12-3/TRBV12-4|TRBJ2-7
CASSPGALGYEQYF
TGTGCCAGCAGCCCTGGTGCCTTAGGATACGAGCAGTACTTC
>TRBD1|-|TRBV20-1|TRBJ1-2
CSARDIRGQGSSNYGYTF
TGCAGTGCTAGAGATATTAGGGGACAGGGGTCGTCTAACTATGGCTACACCTTC
>-|many|TRBV2|TRBJ2-7
CASSSDSGVRYEQYF
TGTGCCAGCAGTTCGGACAGCGGGGTGAGATACGAGCAGTACTTC
>-|many|TRBV11-2|TRBJ2-3
CASSLDGLPTDTQYF
TGTGCCAGCAGCTTAGATGGGCTTCCCACAGATACGCAGTATTTT
>-|few|TRBV7-9|TRBJ2-5
CASSLEGLRTRETQYF
TGTGCCAGCAGCTTAGAGGGGTTAAGGACCAGAGAGACCCAGTACTTC
>-|few|TRBV20-1|TRBJ2-3
CSAIARGITDTQYF
TGCAGTGCTATTGCACGCGGTATCACAGATACGCAGTATTTT
>TRBD2|many|TRBV28|TRBJ2-7
CASSPSASGRGYEQYF
TGTGCCAGCAGCCCCTCGGCTAGCGGGAGGGGTTACGAGCAGTACTTC
>-|many|TRBV5-1|TRBJ2-1
CASSLQINEQFF
TGCGCCAGCAGCTTGCAAATCAATGAGCAGTTCTTC
>TRBD1|-|TRBV6-1|TRBJ1-1
CASSALRGSGTGNAMNTEAFF
TGTGCCAGCAGCGCCTTGAGGGGCTCCGGGACAGGGAATGCGATGAACACTGAAGCTTTCTTT
>-|-|TRBV30|TRBJ1-1
CAWSVLGGTNTDAFF
TGTGCCTGGAGTGTACTAGGGGGGACTAACACTGACGCTTTCTTT
>-|many|TRBV11-3|TRBJ2-7
CASSLVSESEQYF
TGTGCCAGCAGCTTAGTATCAGAGTCCGAGCAGTACTTC
>TRBD1|-|TRBV10-3|TRBJ2-7
CAISTGTGRYEQYF
TGTGCCATCAGCACCGGGACAGGGCGGTACGAGCAGTACTTC
>-|many|TRBV7-9|TRBJ2-3
CASSPGRTDTQYF
TGTGCCAGCAGCCCGGGACGCACAGATACGCAGTATTTT
>-|few|TRBV4-1|TRBJ2-7
CASSPSLGRQYF
TGCGCCAGCAGCCCAAGCCTGGGGAGGCAGTACTTC
>-|few|TRBV28|TRBJ2-1
CASARGGGSYNEQFF
TGTGCCAGCGCCCGAGGAGGGGGGTCCTACAATGAGCAGTTCTTC
>-|few|TRBV28|TRBJ1-2
CASSTTDNGYTF
TGTGCCAGCAGTACCACAGATAATGGCTACACCTTC
>-|many|TRBV20-1|TRBJ2-1
CSSNGGTPSYNEQFF
TGCAGCAGCAATGGCGGGACACCCTCCTACAATGAGCAGTTCTTC
>-|few|TRBV5-6|TRBJ1-1
CASSHRQGRGAEAFF
TGTGCCAGCAGCCATCGCCAGGGGCGAGGGGCTGAAGCTTTCTTT
>TRBD1|-|TRBV12-3/TRBV12-4|TRBJ2-6
CASSLRTGSSGANVLTF
TGTGCCAGCAGTCTGAGGACAGGGAGCTCTGGGGCCAACGTCCTGACTTTC
>-|-|TRBV6-5|TRBJ2-3
CASRVNTDTRYF
TGTGCCAGCAGGGTCAACACAGATACGCGGTATTTT
>-|many|TRBV5-1|TRBJ1-4
CASSKDSLRGRSNEKLFF
TGCGCCAGCAGCAAGGACAGTCTTCGGGGGCGGTCTAATGAAAAACTGTTTTTT
>TRBD1|few|TRBV5-1|TRBJ1-5
CAKPAGGQGAINNQPQHF
TGCGCCAAACCGGCGGGGGGACAGGGGGCAATCAACAATCAGCCCCAGCATTTT
>TRBD2|-|TRBV7-3|TRBJ2-6
CASSLGSGTTGANVLTF
TGTGCCAGCAGCTTAGGGAGCGGGACGACTGGGGCCAACGTCCTGACTTTC
>TRBD2|few|TRBV4-2|TRBJ2-1
CASSQDFAGGMDEQFF
TGTGCCAGCAGCCAAGATTTCGCGGGAGGGATGGATGAGCAGTTCTTC
>-|many|TRBV28|TRBJ1-2
CASSSLQEIIANYGYTF
TGTGCCAGCAGTTCTTTACAGGAGATAATAGCTAACTATGGCTACACCTTC
>TRBD1|-|TRBV6-2/TRBV6-3|TRBJ2-1
CASSNPGTGTHEQFF
TGTGCCAGCAGTAATCCCGGGACAGGGACGCACGAGCAGTTCTTC
>TRBD2|many|TRBV2|TRBJ2-3
CASSGLAGIPDTQYF
TGTGCCAGCAGTGGACTAGCGGGAATCCCAGATACGCAGTATTTT
>-|-|TRBV7-2|TRBJ1-1
CASSLVGGAGEAFF
TGTGCCAGCAGCTTAGTCGGGGGGGCGGGGGAAGCTTTCTTT
>TRBD2|many|TRBV28|TRBJ2-1
CASGPGLAGGGMGEQFF
TGTGCCAGCGGACCGGGACTAGCGGGAGGAGGGATGGGTGAGCAGTTCTTC
>-|-|TRBV19|TRBJ1-2
CASRENTGPRRNYGYTF
TGTGCCAGTAGGGAGAACACCGGACCGCGGAGGAACTATGGCTACACCTTC
>-|few|TRBV7-2|TRBJ1-6
CASSDRDFNSPLHF
TGTGCCAGCAGCGACCGGGACTTTAATTCACCCCTCCACTTT
>-|-|TRBV19|TRBJ2-7
CASSPGGSFAYEQYF
TGTGCCAGTAGTCCCGGTGGAAGTTTCGCCTACGAGCAGTACTTC
>TRBD1|-|TRBV7-6|TRBJ1-4
CASSSTPGQGLWDGEKLFF
TGTGCCAGCAGCTCCACCCCGGGACAGGGTCTCTGGGACGGTGAAAAACTGTTTTTT
>-|-|TRBV20-1|TRBJ2-7
CSAREMATGLQSSYEQYF
TGCAGTGCTAGAGAGATGGCGACTGGGCTTCAGAGCTCCTACGAGCAGTACTTC
>-|few|TRBV10-3|TRBJ2-2
CAISKDPNTGELFF
TGTGCCATCAGTAAGGACCCGAACACCGGGGAGCTGTTTTTT
>TRBD2|many|TRBV3-1|TRBJ2-7
CASSQGLASYEQYF
TGTGCCAGCAGCCAAGGACTAGCGTCTTACGAGCAGTACTTC
>TRBD1|many|TRBV12-3/TRBV12-4|TRBJ1-2
CASGLRDRNDGYTF
TGTGCCAGCGGCCTCCGGGACAGGAACGATGGCTACACCTTC
>-|-|TRBV4-1|TRBJ2-5
CASSHPGPTFEETQYF
TGCGCCAGCAGCCATCCTGGACCGACCTTCGAAGAGACCCAGTACTTC